These 16 T cell receptor beta chains were sequenced from one sample in a study of OX40 agonist ivuxolimab in advanced cancers. Measured with immunoSEQ multiplex PCR; TCRdb has only the in-frame clones, and not every one. The data show tens of thousands of clones, more than 65% seen once. The sequenced sample was CD4+ or CD8+ T cells sorted from blood, obtained in a trial of the OX40 agonist ivuxolimab. The receptor set was obtained from an adult with an advanced solid tumor such as melanoma, head and neck, liver or kidney cancer.

This chain joins TRBV21-1 and TRBJ1-4; no DNA check was done on the table's D call, TRBD1. TRBV21-1 is assigned pseudogene status. There are 16 residues in the CDR3. Here the CDR3 reads CASSQGYRGSDEKLFF. The CDR3 nucleotides are TGTGCCAGCAGCCAGGGATACAGGGGAAGTGATGAAAAACTGTTTTTT.

The chain couples TRBV4-2 to TRBJ1-2; D gene uncertain. CDR1 LGHNA and CDR2 YNFKEQ come from the germline V gene. This CDR3 has 16 residues. V was pared by 0 bases and J by 0 bases, with 11 bases between. The DNA for the CDR3 is TGTGCCAGCAGCCAAGATGGGCAGGAAGCTAACTATGGCTACACCTTC. Its protein is CASSQDGQEANYGYTF.

The chain joins TRBV19 to TRBJ1-2, with TRBD1 as a possible D gene (6 bases). The length of the CDR3 is 14 residues. V gave up 6 bases and J gave up 2 bases, with 13 bases separating them. CDR1 is LNHDA, CDR2 SQIVND, per germline (reference sequence). The CDR3 region is CASSPGGQNYGYTF. DNA of the CDR3: TGTGCCAGTAGCCCGGGGGGGCAAAACTATGGCTACACCTTC.

This clone has only one observation. The chain joins TRBV28 to TRBJ2-5; the D gene is possibly TRBD1 (6 bases). In germline, CDR1 is MDHEN, CDR2 SYDVKM. Deletions cut 6 bases from V and 2 bases from J, with 16 bases between. This CDR3 spans 15 amino acids. Here the CDR3 reads CASSASGAGQETQYF. CDR3 bases: TGTGCCAGCAGCGCCTCAGGGGCAGGTCAAGAGACCCAGTACTTC.

The V call is TRBV5-6, the J call TRBJ2-7; no definite D call. Per germline, CDR1 SGHDT and CDR2 YYEEEE. The CDR3 spans 14 residues. Trimming left V 0 bases short and J 2 bases short, with 9 bases between. The CDR3 sequence is CASSLDDLPYEQYF. The CDR3 nucleotides read TGTGCCAGCAGCTTGGATGACCTCCCCTACGAGCAGTACTTC.

Comment on this clone: Compared with germline, one end of the junction differs, possibly owing to a read error. CDR3 sequence reads: CSAEIGTVLNTEAFF. DNA for the CDR3: TGCAGCGCTGAAATCGGGACGGTCTTGAACACTGAAGCTTTCTTT. The chain carries TRBV29-1 and TRBJ1-1; perhaps TRBD1 as D (5 bases). CDR3 length: 15 amino acids. Germline CDR1 is SQVTM and CDR2 is ANQGSEA.

The chain joins TRBV19 to TRBJ2-1; D gene uncertain. This CDR3 region has 13 residues. Trimming took off 3 bases at V and 8 bases at J, with 11 bases between the two ends. Germline CDR1 LNHDA, CDR2 SQIVND (reference sequence). CDR3 sequence reads: CASSIAREDEQFF. In nucleotides, the CDR3 is TGTGCCAGTAGTATCGCCCGAGAGGATGAGCAGTTCTTC.

The chain recombines TRBV7-6 with TRBJ2-5; 7 bases agree with TRBD1. The J call may be in error: the DNA end matches TRBJ2-7 better. CDR3 length equals 15 residues. Germline CDR1 and CDR2: SGHVS and FNYEAQ. In DNA, the CDR3 is TGTGCCAGCAGCAGCCGTGACAGGGTCCCCTACGAGCAGTACTTC. Amino acid sequence: CASSSRDRVPYEQYF.

This clone came up once. CDR3 sequence reads: CASSALTYNEQFF. The CDR3 nucleotides are TGTGCCAGCAGCGCGTTGACCTACAATGAGCAGTTCTTC. The chain combines TRBV9 with TRBJ2-1, with D uncertain. The germline CDR1 and CDR2 sequences are SGDLS and YYNGEE. This CDR3 is built from 13 residues. The ends were cut back, 3 bases at V and 2 bases at J, with 6 bases in the middle.

The CDR3 DNA sequence: TGTGCCAGCCTCGGACAGCCTCCCTACAATGAGCAGTTCTTC. This encodes CASLGQPPYNEQFF. The gene calls are TRBV2 and TRBJ2-1, with a tentative D call TRBD1 (6 bases). V lost 8 bases, J lost 2 bases, and 13 bases lay in between. The CDR3 is 14 amino acids. Germline V gene sequence: CDR1 SNHLY, CDR2 FYNNEI.

This clone appeared a few times. The chain is built from TRBV6-1 and TRBJ1-6; tentative D call: TRBD1 (5 bases). Germline V gene sequence: CDR1 MNHNS, CDR2 SASEGT. This CDR3 region has 13 residues. V lost 4 bases and J lost 9, with 10 bases in between. CDR3 in DNA: TGTGCCAGCAGTGTTACAGGAACTTCACCCCTCCACTTT. It codes for CASSVTGTSPLHF.

The genes are TRBV6-6 and TRBJ2-7; 9 bases line up with TRBD1. The J segment lost 4 bases and the V segment lost 2 bases, leaving 3 bases of the junction unmatched. The CDR3 totals 14 residues. In germline, CDR1 is MNHNY, CDR2 SVGAGI (reference sequence). The CDR3 is CASSYPGQGYEQYF. DNA for the CDR3: TGTGCCAGCAGTTACCCGGGACAGGGTTACGAGCAGTACTTC.

J is TRBJ1-3 and V is TRBV19; D may be TRBD1 (5 bases). V was trimmed by 5 bases and J by 0 bases, leaving 17 bases between them. Germline CDR1 is LNHDA and CDR2 is SQIVND (reference sequence). The CDR3 spans 17 residues. The CDR3 DNA reads as TGTGCCAGTAGTGGGGCGCGGGCGCTTACCTCTGGAAACACCATATATTTT. It is translated as CASSGARALTSGNTIYF.

This clone appeared once. The chain is built from TRBV7-3 and TRBJ2-5; possible D gene TRBD2, 6 bases. V was trimmed by 4 bases and J by 5 bases, leaving 14 bases between them. Germline V gene lookup returns CDR1 SGHTA and CDR2 FQGTGA. The CDR3 totals 14 residues. The CDR3 loop is CASSSSGSGETQYF. For the CDR3, the DNA is TGTGCCAGCAGCTCCAGCGGAAGCGGGGAGACCCAGTACTTC. Full variable domain (remainder filled in from reference TRBV7-3 and TRBJ2-5): GAGVSQTPSNKVTEKGKYVELRCDPISGHTALYWYRQSLGQGPEFLIYFQGTGAADDSGLPNDRFFAVRPEGSVSTLKIQRTERGDSAVYLCASSSSGSGETQYFGPGTRLLVL.

V gene TRBV6-6 combines with J gene TRBJ1-1; a possible D gene is TRBD1 (6 bases). The CDR3 consists of 13 residues. The V gene lost 9 bases and the J gene lost 4 bases, with 15 bases spanning the gap. CDR1 MNHNY and CDR2 SVGAGI come from the germline V gene (reference sequence). Here the CDR3 reads CASQGRGPTEAFF. In DNA form, the CDR3 reads TGTGCCAGTCAGGGGCGGGGGCCCACTGAAGCTTTCTTT.

This chain links TRBV10-2 with TRBJ1-5; TRBD1 might be the D (5 bases). The CDR3 length is 14 residues. V lost 6 bases and J 5 bases, leaving 14 bases between the germline ends. From germline, CDR1 is WSHSY and CDR2 SAAADI. CDR3 in DNA: TGCGCCAGCAGGGGGGGACCTCGAGATCAGCCCCAGCATTTT. Translating it yields CASRGGPRDQPQHF.